This TCR beta chain was profiled in a study of Ad26.COV2.S vaccination and SARS-CoV-2 variants. Points on this clone: Its antigen remains unidentified.

Some clones are missing from TCRdb's copy, which holds only in-frame ones; the method was immunoSEQ multiplex PCR. The sample records some 350,000 clones, around 92% being singletons. There are 13 residues in the CDR3. Germline values: CDR1 KGHDR, CDR2 SFDVKD. Trimming cost V 4 bases and J 0 bases, with 3 bases left between them. Findings and caveats of the study: Vaccine recipients posted higher spike-specific TCR breadth than their placebo counterparts. Across vaccine and placebo recipients, the breadth of non-spike TCRs was similar. Substantial breadth was reportedly displayed by spike-specific CD8+ and CD4+ T cell responses after vaccination.

The origin of this receptor is a human donor who had recovered from COVID-19. This specimen was peripheral blood, taken after recovery from COVID-19. V gene TRBV24-1 combines with J gene TRBJ1-5; D gene unclear. CDR3 protein: CATSDSSNQPQHF. The CDR3 bases are TGTGCCACCAGTGACAGTAGCAATCAGCCCCAGCATTTT.